This T cell receptor (beta chain) was recorded in a study of blood T cells in healthy people across ages. The length of the CDR3 is 16 residues. The V gene's germline CDR1 is MNHEY and CDR2 SMNVEV (reference sequence). V shed 3 bases and J 8 bases; nucleotides not matched to a gene: 9. General study results and limits: Leaving the PBMCs unsorted stopped any conclusive comparison of naive versus antigen-experienced cells.

A word on this clonotype: Its antigen remains unknown.

With a J-beta primer mix and a sample-barcoded 5' primer, a second PCR ran roughly 6 to 11 cycles. Via MiXCR, TCRdb re-called the 5' RACE reads, giving one row per CDR3 protein. The table has some 900,000 distinct CDR3 sequences, roughly 43% seen once. The clonotype was recovered from a man aged 30 to 45 in good health. Source material: blood. The chain links TRBV27 to TRBJ1-6; 8 nucleotides agree with TRBD1. The CDR3 here is CASSLGTGTGYSPLHF. CDR3 bases: TGTGCCAGCAGTTTGGGGACCGGGACAGGTTATTCACCCCTCCACTTT.